Each of the 21 T cell receptor beta chains below was sequenced from the same sample in a study of PD-1 blockade in classical Hodgkin lymphoma. Here immunoSEQ multiplex PCR was the method, and the copy in TCRdb shows in-frame clones only, minus some. The repertoire holds fewer than 35,000 clones, with around 90% as singletons. Time point noted: newly diagnosed, previously untreated cHL patient sample. Magnetic negative selection of thawed PBMCs was the method by which CD4+ T cells were purified. The specimen sequenced was CD4+ T cells from blood. The receptors stem from a human donor with classical Hodgkin lymphoma.

CDR3 sequence reads: CASSPNSSGNTIYF. CDR3 in DNA: TGTGCCAGCTCACCGAACAGCTCTGGAAACACCATATATTTT. This rearrangement joins TRBV18 to TRBJ1-3, with no clear D. CDR3 size: 14 residues. Germline CDR1 is KGHSH and CDR2 is LQKENI. Between the trimmed V and J ends, which lost 3 bases and 0 bases, there was a span of 6 bases.

This rearrangement joins TRBV2 to TRBJ2-1; 7 bases align to TRBD2. Looked up from germline, CDR1 is SNHLY and CDR2 is FYNNEI. The CDR3 is 15 amino acids. V trimming: 0 bases; J trimming: 2 bases; junction bases outside the gene matches: 1. This chain's CDR3 is CASSEAGLAYNEQFF. CDR3 bases: TGTGCCAGCAGTGAAGCTGGACTAGCCTACAATGAGCAGTTCTTC.

V gene TRBV27 combines with J gene TRBJ1-1; D uncertain. V lost 3 bases to trimming and J lost 0 bases, with 8 bases between them. Germline-derived CDR1 and CDR2 are MNHEY and SMNVEV (reference sequence). The CDR3 runs 14 residues. The DNA for the CDR3 is TGTGCCAGCAGTTTGGGCAGAGTGAACACTGAAGCTTTCTTT. It translates to CASSLGRVNTEAFF.

The chain combines TRBV18 with TRBJ1-6; 7 bases are shared with TRBD1. V lost 2 bases to trimming and J lost 7 bases; unmatched junction nucleotides: 5. Per germline, CDR1 KGHSH and CDR2 LQKENI. There are 15 residues in the CDR3. DNA for the CDR3: TGTGCCAGCTCACCAGGGACAGCCTCAAATTCACCCCTCCACTTT. Amino acid sequence: CASSPGTASNSPLHF.

V is TRBV9 and J is TRBJ2-1; 10 bases fit TRBD1. The CDR3 covers 16 residues. Trimming took 4 bases from V and 3 from J; bases not matched to a gene: 7. Germline V CDR1 and CDR2: SGDLS, YYNGEE. The CDR3 protein is CASSPRDRGSYNEQFF. Written as DNA, the CDR3 is TGTGCCAGCAGCCCACGGGACAGGGGTAGCTACAATGAGCAGTTCTTC.

V gene TRBV7-8 combines with J gene TRBJ1-4, with D unresolved. CDR1 is SGHVS and CDR2 is FQNEAQ in the germline V gene. The CDR3 covers 14 residues. Trimming shortened V by 4 bases and J by 7 bases, and 13 bases separated the two germline ends. CDR3 nucleotides: TGTGCCAGCAGCTCCCGGGAGTTACGTGAAAAACTGTTTTTT. Protein product: CASSSRELREKLFF.

A remark on this clone: Additional DNA sequences in this sample encode the identical CDR3. J is TRBJ1-2 and V is TRBV28, with 7 bases that match TRBD1. Germline assignment: CDR1 MDHEN and CDR2 SYDVKM. The CDR3 sequence is 13 residues long. Trimming at V came to 4 bases and at J to 3 bases, leaving 2 bases not matched to a gene. CDR3 amino acids: CASSSGQDYGYTF. For the CDR3, the DNA is TGTGCCAGCAGTTCAGGACAGGACTATGGCTACACCTTC.

This sequence joins TRBV11-3 and TRBJ2-3, with 12 positions matching TRBD2. CDR1 and CDR2 (germline): SGHNT, YENEEA. J was trimmed by 5 bases and V by 1 base; bases with no gene match: 4. This CDR3 has 16 amino acids. As DNA, the CDR3 is TGTGCCAGCAGCTTAGGAGAGGGACTAGCGGGAGATACGCAGTATTTT. Its translation is CASSLGEGLAGDTQYF.

The chain recombines TRBV9 with TRBJ2-3; D call uncertain. The CDR3 is made up of 13 amino acids. The germline V gene has CDR1 SGDLS and CDR2 YYNGEE. Trimming removed 2 bases from V and 5 bases from J, with 9 bases in between. CDR3 nucleotide sequence: TGTGCCAGCAGCGTGATCTCAGAAGATACGCAGTATTTT. This sequence encodes CASSVISEDTQYF.

Only one count was recorded for this clone. The chain links TRBV5-1 to TRBJ2-1; possibly TRBD1 for D (6 bases). The CDR3 runs 13 residues. Germline CDR1 is SGHRS and CDR2 is YFSETQ. V shed 3 bases and J shed 10 bases, with 14 bases lying between them. The chain's CDR3 is CASSSAPGTEQFF. The CDR3 region has the DNA TGCGCCAGCAGCTCGGCTCCCGGGACAGAGCAGTTCTTC.

The rearrangement joins TRBV5-1 to TRBJ2-5, with D unclear. Deletions cut 4 bases from V and 1 base from J, with 8 bases between. CDR1 and CDR2 (germline): SGHRS, YFSETQ. The CDR3 totals 13 residues. CDR3 amino acids: CASSNTAQETQYF. CDR3 nucleotides: TGCGCCAGCAGCAACACAGCCCAAGAGACCCAGTACTTC.

In its sample, this clone was seen once. V is TRBV29-1 and J is TRBJ2-2; 9 nucleotides line up with TRBD2. Germline lookup yields CDR1 SQVTM and CDR2 ANQGSEA. The CDR3 runs 18 residues. J lost 0 bases, V lost 6 bases, and 14 bases had no gene match. CDR3 DNA sequence: TGCAGCGTGGCGGGGGGGCAGCGCAGGGGTCCGAACACCGGGGAGCTGTTTTTT. Encoded protein: CSVAGGQRRGPNTGELFF.

The V call is TRBV5-1, the J call TRBJ1-1; 7 bases are shared with TRBD1. There are 14 residues in the CDR3. Germline lookup yields CDR1 SGHRS and CDR2 YFSETQ. Trimming removed 4 bases from V and 0 bases from J; junction bases left unmatched: 3. The CDR3 loop reads CASSRGTVNTEAFF. For the CDR3, the DNA is TGCGCCAGCAGCCGGGGGACAGTGAACACTGAAGCTTTCTTT.

This clone was seen only once. V and J are TRBV5-5 and TRBJ1-1, with a weak D call TRBD1 (5 bases). V was shortened by 10 bases and J by 1 base, with 17 bases between the two germline ends. The CDR3 has 14 residues. CDR1 SGHKS and CDR2 YYEKEE come from the germline V gene (reference sequence). The CDR3, as DNA: TGTGCCGGGGACCCGGGCTACGCGAACACTGAAGCTTTCTTT. Encoded protein: CAGDPGYANTEAFF.

V is TRBV14 and J is TRBJ2-2; no firm D call. CDR3 length equals 11 residues. Germline-derived CDR1 and CDR2 are SGHDN and FVKESK. Trimming pared 4 bases from V and 8 bases from J, leaving 5 bases between. The CDR3: CASSRPGELFF. Written as DNA, the CDR3 is TGTGCCAGCAGCCGTCCTGGGGAGCTGTTTTTT.

The V and J genes are TRBV6-1 and TRBJ2-1; maybe TRBD1 (6 bases). Germline values: CDR1 MNHNS, CDR2 SASEGT. Deletions cut 2 bases from V and 6 bases from J, with 8 bases between. CDR3 length: 13 residues. CDR3 nucleotide sequence: TGTGCCAGCAGTGAACAGGGGTTCAATGAGCAGTTCTTC. Its protein product is CASSEQGFNEQFF.

The J gene is TRBJ2-7, the V gene TRBV4-1; TRBD2 is a possible D gene (5 bases). V lost 1 base to trimming and J lost 9 bases, with 19 bases between them. Germline values: CDR1 MGHRA, CDR2 YSYEKL. The CDR3 has 15 amino acids. CDR3 residues: CASSQGTLASGRQYF. The DNA of the CDR3 is TGCGCCAGCAGCCAAGGAACTCTTGCGAGCGGTCGGCAGTACTTC.

This clone was recorded only once. This chain links TRBV11-2 with TRBJ2-5, with D maybe TRBD2 (6 bases). Trimming took 4 bases from V and 7 from J, leaving 13 bases between them. The CDR3 length is 13 residues. CDR1 SGHAT and CDR2 FQNNGV come from the germline V gene. CDR3 region: CASSSGTLGTQYF. CDR3 nucleotides: TGTGCCAGCAGCTCCGGGACTCTCGGGACCCAGTACTTC.

This chain joins TRBV28 and TRBJ1-2; TRBD1 matches at 9 bases. The CDR3 has 13 amino acids. Germline CDR1 and CDR2: MDHEN and SYDVKM. V gave up 5 bases and J gave up 6 bases; unmatched junction bases: 4. The CDR3 nucleotides are TGTGCCAGCAGTATCGACAGGGGGAATGGCTACACCTTC. This translates into CASSIDRGNGYTF.

Only one count was recorded for this clone. This rearrangement joins TRBV5-1 to TRBJ2-2; a weak D match, TRBD2 (6 bases). The CDR3 spans 14 residues. Trimming shortened V by 5 bases and J by 3 bases, and 11 bases separated the two germline ends. Germline V gene lookup returns CDR1 SGHRS and CDR2 YFSETQ. CDR3 in DNA: TGCGCCAGCAGTCAGGGAGGTGACACCGGGGAGCTGTTTTTT. Protein: CASSQGGDTGELFF.

The V and J genes are TRBV5-8 and TRBJ2-2; 8 nucleotides align to TRBD1. This CDR3 comprises 15 residues. From germline, CDR1 is SGHTS and CDR2 YDEGEE. V was pared by 4 bases and J by 3 bases, with 5 bases of the junction left unmatched. The DNA for the CDR3 is TGTGCCAGCAGCAAGGGACAGGAATACACCGGGGAGCTGTTTTTT. This codes for CASSKGQEYTGELFF.